A single sample is the source of the 23 T cell receptor beta chains below, sequenced in a study of cytomegalovirus exposure and HLA in healthy donors. The PCR contained 60 Vbeta and 13 Jbeta primers. TCRdb keeps only in-frame clones here, not all; method: immunoSEQ multiplex PCR. The table shows some 150,000 clones, with roughly 76% occurring only once. The sequenced sample was PBMCs. The origin of the receptors is a woman aged 25 to 45 in good health and CMV-seronegative.

This rearrangement joins TRBV29-1 to TRBJ2-5, with 11 bases fitting TRBD2. The CDR3 extends over 14 amino acids. Germline V CDR1 and CDR2: SQVTM, ANQGSEA. J was trimmed by 3 bases and V by 6 bases; bases with no gene match: 6. This CDR3 is CSVETSGRKETQYF. CDR3 coding DNA: TGCAGCGTGGAAACTAGCGGGAGAAAAGAGACCCAGTACTTC.

V is TRBV7-9 and J is TRBJ2-7; maybe TRBD1 (5 bases). V was clipped by 8 bases and J by 3 bases, with 14 bases between them. This CDR3 spans 13 amino acids. Germline CDR1 reads SEHNR; CDR2 reads FQNEAQ (reference sequence). The CDR3 DNA follows: TGTGCCAGCGAGAGGCTAAGGGGCTACGAGCAGTACTTC. This sequence encodes CASERLRGYEQYF.

There are a few counts of this clone. The V and J genes are TRBV4-3 and TRBJ2-7; D remains ambiguous. CDR1 is LGHNA and CDR2 is YSLEER in the germline V gene. This CDR3 contains 13 residues. V was clipped by 0 bases and J by 5 bases, with 8 bases between them. CDR3 sequence: CASSQDLGHEQYF. The CDR3 region has the DNA TGCGCCAGCAGCCAAGATCTGGGCCACGAGCAGTACTTC.

The rearrangement links TRBV5-1 to TRBJ2-3; D is possibly TRBD2 (5 bases). Trimming removed 5 bases at V and 1 base at J, with 8 bases between. The germline gives CDR1 SGHRS, CDR2 YFSETQ. This CDR3 is 13 amino acids long. The CDR3 spells CASSAGGTDTQYF. In DNA, the CDR3 is TGCGCCAGCAGTGCCGGGGGCACAGATACGCAGTATTTT.

The chain has TRBV30 and TRBJ2-2, with TRBD1 matching 8 bases. The CDR3 loop spans 14 amino acids. The junction had 7 bases not matched to a gene; V was cut back by 3 bases and J by 7 bases. Germline V lookup: CDR1 GTSNPN, CDR2 SVGIG (reference sequence). CDR3 amino acids: CAWRMTGVDGELFF. CDR3 DNA: TGTGCCTGGAGAATGACAGGGGTGGACGGGGAGCTGTTTTTT.

This chain links TRBV6-1 with TRBJ2-5, with TRBD2 matching 11 bases. The J call may be incorrect, as the DNA end agrees better with TRBJ2-7. The CDR3 runs 14 residues. From germline, CDR1 is MNHNS and CDR2 SASEGT. The CDR3 loop reads CASKLAGGTYEQYF. The CDR3 DNA reads as TGTGCCAGCAAGCTAGCGGGGGGCACCTACGAGCAGTACTTC.

The chain joins TRBV5-1 to TRBJ1-1; TRBD1 aligns across 7 bases. This CDR3 contains 17 residues. J gave up 3 bases and V 3 bases, and 14 bases lay outside the gene matches. Germline V gene sequence: CDR1 SGHRS, CDR2 YFSETQ. The CDR3 here is CASSSRQGPTGDTEAFF. CDR3 sequence (DNA): TGCGCCAGCAGCTCGAGACAGGGACCGACGGGGGACACTGAAGCTTTCTTT.

The chain employs TRBV14 and TRBJ2-7, with TRBD1 identical over 8 bases. CDR1 and CDR2 from the germline V gene are SGHDN and FVKESK. J lost 3 bases, V lost 6 bases, and 4 bases had no gene match. The length of the CDR3 is 13 residues. CDR3 in DNA: TGTGCCAGCAGTCGGGACAGGTACTACGAGCAGTACTTC. This gives the protein CASSRDRYYEQYF.

CDR3 region: CASSSYGTSGRSEQYF. CDR3 DNA: TGTGCCAGCAGCTCCTACGGGACTAGCGGACGGTCCGAGCAGTACTTC. The chain joins TRBV11-2 to TRBJ2-7; 11 nucleotides match TRBD2. Losses at the gene ends were 4 bases for V and 6 bases for J; bases not matched to a gene: 11. The germline gives CDR1 SGHAT, CDR2 FQNNGV. The CDR3 is 16 residues long.

The DNA of the CDR3 is TGTGCCTGGAGCCGACAGGGGGCTTTCTTT. Translated: CAWSRQGAFF. The V call is TRBV30, the J call TRBJ1-1, with 8 bases fitting TRBD1. Germline CDR1 and CDR2: GTSNPN and SVGIG (reference sequence). The CDR3 sequence is 10 residues long. Unmatched junction bases numbered 2, after V lost 3 bases and J lost 11 bases.

The V and J genes are TRBV10-3 and TRBJ2-7, with 11 bases matching TRBD1. The J segment lost 6 bases and the V segment lost 4 bases, leaving 11 bases of the junction unmatched. Germline values: CDR1 ENHRY, CDR2 SYGVKD. This CDR3 region has 16 residues. As DNA, the CDR3 is TGTGCCATCAGTGCGCGGACAGGGGGCCGAGAGGGCGAGCAGTACTTC. Translating gives CAISARTGGREGEQYF.

V usage is TRBV6-5 and J usage is TRBJ2-2, with TRBD2 matching 8 bases. CDR3 length: 14 residues. Per germline, CDR1 MNHEY and CDR2 SVGAGI. J lost 11 bases, V lost 7 bases, and 12 bases had no gene match. The CDR3 nucleotides are TGTGCCAGCAAAACGGGGGGGGTTCCCAGAGAGCTGTTTTTT. It encodes CASKTGGVPRELFF.

The chain employs TRBV5-4 and TRBJ2-1; 9 positions agree with TRBD2. The CDR3 is 17 amino acids. Losses at the gene ends were 3 bases for V and 6 bases for J; bases not matched to a gene: 13. CDR1 and CDR2 from the germline V gene are SGHNT and YYREEE (reference sequence). CDR3 amino acids: CASSSSTVLAGFNEQFF. The CDR3 DNA follows: TGTGCCAGCAGCTCCTCCACGGTACTAGCGGGCTTCAATGAGCAGTTCTTC.

The V and J genes are TRBV11-2 and TRBJ1-3; a weak D match, TRBD1 (6 bases). V gave up 2 bases and J gave up 2 bases, with 16 bases separating them. Germline CDR1 and CDR2: SGHAT and FQNNGV. The CDR3 covers 17 residues. CDR3 sequence reads: CASSLSRGGGPGNTIYF. Here the CDR3 DNA reads TGTGCCAGCAGCTTATCTCGGGGCGGGGGGCCTGGAAACACCATATATTTT. The full variable domain, rest sourced from reference TRBV11-2 and TRBJ1-3, is EAGVAQSPRYKIIEKRQSVAFWCNPISGHATLYWYQQILGQGPKLLIQFQNNGVVDDSQLPKDRFSAERLKGVDSTLKIQPAKLEDSAVYLCASSLSRGGGPGNTIYFGEGSWLTVV.

The chain links TRBV29-1 to TRBJ1-1, with TRBD1 matching 9 bases. Unmatched junction bases numbered 5, after V lost 0 bases and J lost 6 bases. The CDR3 loop spans 14 amino acids. Germline CDR1 and CDR2: SQVTM and ANQGSEA. CDR3 sequence reads: CSVEDRDRVSEAFF. CDR3 DNA sequence: TGCAGCGTTGAAGATCGGGACAGGGTGTCTGAAGCTTTCTTT.

V usage is TRBV2 and J usage is TRBJ2-5; a possible D gene is TRBD2 (6 bases). Germline-derived CDR1 and CDR2 are SNHLY and FYNNEI. The V gene lost 2 bases and the J gene lost 4 bases, with 8 bases spanning the gap. The CDR3 covers 13 residues. CDR3 sequence: CASSETGVETQYF. For the CDR3, the DNA is TGTGCCAGCAGTGAAACGGGGGTAGAGACCCAGTACTTC.

The chain links TRBV7-7 to TRBJ2-5; D is possibly TRBD2 (5 bases). The V end was cut by 5 bases, the J end by 5 bases, with 18 bases between. CDR1 and CDR2 (germline): SSHAT, FNYEAQ (reference sequence). This CDR3 is 15 amino acids long. CDR3 in DNA: TGTGCCAGCAGCGTAGGAGGCGTCTCGGAGGAGACCCAGTACTTC. Its translation: CASSVGGVSEETQYF.

This sequence joins TRBV7-9 and TRBJ1-2, with 7 bases matching TRBD1. This CDR3 region has 12 residues. Trimming took 8 bases from V and 6 from J; bases not matched to a gene: 6. The germline gives CDR1 SEHNR, CDR2 FQNEAQ (reference sequence). CDR3 bases: TGTGCCAGCCGAGGGGGCGAGGATGGCTACACCTTC. Translation: CASRGGEDGYTF.

The chain has TRBV7-2 and TRBJ2-2; a possible D gene is TRBD2 (5 bases). V lost 5 bases and J 7 bases, leaving 14 bases between the germline ends. In germline, CDR1 is SGHTA, CDR2 FQGNSA. The CDR3 sequence is 14 residues long. The CDR3 DNA sequence: TGTGCCAGCAGCCGGGTACTAGAGGTCGGGGAGCTGTTTTTT. Its translation: CASSRVLEVGELFF.

The J gene is TRBJ2-1, the V gene TRBV29-1; tentatively, D is TRBD2 (6 bases). V was shortened by 6 bases and J by 4 bases, with 10 bases between the two germline ends. CDR3 size: 12 residues. Looked up from germline, CDR1 is SQVTM and CDR2 is ANQGSEA. The CDR3 spells CSVGGGYNEQFF. In DNA, the CDR3 is TGCAGCGTGGGGGGAGGATACAATGAGCAGTTCTTC.

The chain carries TRBV6-6 and TRBJ2-1, with D unresolved. The CDR3 totals 15 residues. Per the germline V gene, CDR1 is MNHNY and CDR2 is SVGAGI (reference sequence). V was shortened by 2 bases and J by 2 bases, with 10 bases between the two germline ends. The CDR3 reads CASSYRISPYNEQFF. The CDR3 region has the DNA TGTGCCAGCAGTTACCGAATCAGTCCCTACAATGAGCAGTTCTTC.

The chain is built from TRBV10-2 and TRBJ2-7, with 11 bases that match TRBD2. The CDR3 sequence is 15 residues long. The V gene's germline CDR1 is WSHSY and CDR2 SAAADI. The ends lost 8 bases at V and 2 bases at J; junction bases unmatched: 8. The CDR3 nucleotides are TGCGCCAGCCGAGAGACTAGCGGGATTCCCTACGAGCAGTACTTC. Translation gives CASRETSGIPYEQYF.

J is TRBJ1-1 and V is TRBV30; D is possibly TRBD1 (5 bases). This CDR3 region has 13 residues. Trimming pared 4 bases from V and 0 bases from J, leaving 9 bases between. CDR1 GTSNPN and CDR2 SVGIG come from the germline V gene (reference sequence). This CDR3 is CAWKRQLNTEAFF. The CDR3 DNA sequence: TGTGCCTGGAAGAGACAGCTGAACACTGAAGCTTTCTTT.